This T cell receptor (beta chain) derives from a study of cytomegalovirus exposure and HLA in healthy donors. Study information: In a previous analysis, around 120 million unique TCR beta sequences were found from about 190 million T cells. Whole-study results and caveats: 87-base-pair reads could not separate some V segments, including TRBV6-2 and TRBV6-3.

The CDR3 is 16 amino acids. Germline V gives CDR1 SNHLY, CDR2 FYNNEI. These donors counted as nominally healthy when sampled, but unrecorded immune exposures were likely. Vbeta (60) and Jbeta (13) primers were used in the PCR. The repertoire was sequenced with immunoSEQ multiplex PCR; TCRdb's copy has only in-frame clones and lacks some. Among 310,000 or so clones listed, 85% to 90% were seen once. Comment on this clone: Its matching antigen is unknown. One junction end disagrees with the germline gene, perhaps due to a read error. Other DNA sequences in the same sample also yield this CDR3.

The sequenced sample was PBMCs. The chain links TRBV2 to TRBJ1-6, with 8 bases identical to TRBD1. The receptor comes from a woman under 30 in good health and CMV-seronegative. CDR3 nucleotides: TGCGCCAGCAGACCATCGGGACAGGCGTCGAATTCACCCCTCCACTTT. Amino acid sequence: CASRPSGQASNSPLHF.